Sequencing of this T cell receptor (beta chain) was carried out in a study of cytomegalovirus exposure and HLA in healthy donors. As for the study in general: A later analysis reported the roughly 130 validation repertoires used the same platform as the approximately 670 first-cohort repertoires. Broader study findings: Reportedly, diagnosis of cytomegalovirus status by the classifier showed high specificity and sensitivity. The study recorded 150 to 200 TCR beta chains that were cytomegalovirus-associated. In vitro checks showed that three CMV-associated chains really do target CMV antigens.

This clone was detected only once. Its antigen is not identified. Profiled with immunoSEQ multiplex PCR; TCRdb holds only in-frame clones, not every one. The table lists approximately 210,000 clones, roughly 83% of them singletons. V lost 2 bases to trimming and J lost 4 bases; unmatched junction nucleotides: 5. This CDR3 is 15 amino acids long. CDR1 is MNHNS, CDR2 SASEGT, per germline. The chain couples TRBV6-1 to TRBJ2-3; 8 bases agree with TRBD2. This receptor was identified in a woman under 30 in good health and CMV-seronegative. The sample was PBMCs. The CDR3 nucleotides are TGTGCCAGCAGTGAATCGAGCGGGAGCCCAGATACGCAGTATTTT. Residues: CASSESSGSPDTQYF.